This TCR beta chain is drawn from a study of regulatory T cells in long-lasting Graves disease. Described time point: newly diagnosed GD, antithyroid drugs for less than 3 months. RNA from PBMCs was the source of the TCR library. This CDR3 comprises 15 residues. Trimming took 7 bases from V and 0 from J, leaving 15 bases between them. CDR1 and CDR2 from the germline V gene are SGHRS and YFSETQ. In building TCR beta libraries, iRepertoire HTBI primers were used together with Arm-PCR of CDR3 regions. TCRdb re-derived calls from the multiplex PCR reads in MiXCR, one entry per CDR3 protein. Here the sample spans roughly 350,000 distinct CDR3 sequences, over 15% being singletons. This clonotype was counted ten times or more. The same specimen was also included in a second study, on T cells in Graves' hyperthyroidism and ophthalmopathy.

The chain has TRBV5-1 and TRBJ2-3; maybe TRBD1 (5 bases). Specimen: peripheral blood mononuclear cells (PBMCs), collected at new diagnosis, from a patient treated with antithyroid drugs. The origin of this receptor is a man aged 40-49 years with Graves disease. CDR3 amino acids: CASRPQGPSTDTQYF. The CDR3 DNA is TGCGCCAGCCGACCTCAGGGCCCTAGCACAGATACGCAGTATTTT.